The entry below describes one T cell receptor (beta chain). Trimming shortened V by 1 base and J by 4 bases, and 10 bases separated the two germline ends. Germline V CDR1 and CDR2: MNHEY, SMNVEV (reference sequence). The CDR3 covers 14 residues. This entry belongs to a study of control samples from healthy donors and cancer patients. Repertoires were generated with immunoSEQ multiplex PCR, while TCRdb's copy carries only in-frame clones and drops some. The table has several thousand clones, more than 85% seen once; the top ten hold less than 20%. The sequence came from a man in his sixties with colorectal cancer. The sequenced sample was PBMCs. This rearrangement joins TRBV27 to TRBJ1-1; D unresolved. The CDR3 sequence is CASSLWVGITEAFF. The CDR3 nucleotides are TGTGCCAGCAGTTTATGGGTAGGGATCACTGAAGCTTTCTTT.